These 31 T cell receptor beta chains originate from one sample sequenced in a study of preoperative IRX-2 immunotherapy in early breast cancer. Treatment in this sample: preoperative locoregional IRX-2 cytokine immunotherapy. The method was immunoSEQ multiplex PCR; TCRdb's version includes in-frame clones alone and lacks a portion of them. This table holds some 99,000 clones, around 86% found once. Sequences were derived from tumor tissue, sampled after IRX-2 immunotherapy. Every receptor here comes from a human donor with breast cancer.

The V call is TRBV10-2, the J call TRBJ2-7; 9 positions match TRBD1. Germline CDR1 reads WSHSY; CDR2 reads SAAADI. The trim removed 5 bases at V and 2 bases at J, leaving 13 bases unmatched. CDR3 length equals 17 residues. CDR3 bases: TGCGCCAGCAGTAGGGACAGGGACATTCCCTACCCCTACGAGCAGTACTTC. Translation gives CASSRDRDIPYPYEQYF.

V and J are TRBV28 and TRBJ1-1; D might be TRBD1 (6 bases). With 2 bases removed from V and 1 base from J, the gap between germline ends came to 14 bases. This CDR3 comprises 16 residues. CDR1 and CDR2 (germline): MDHEN, SYDVKM. The DNA for the CDR3 is TGTGCCAGCAGTTTAAGTGGGGCAGGGGCGAACACTGAAGCTTTCTTT. Translation: CASSLSGAGANTEAFF.

This clone was seen only once. This sequence joins TRBV18 and TRBJ2-7; 10 nucleotides match TRBD1. The V and J ends lost 6 bases and 0 bases, in that order; junction bases with no gene match: 11. The V gene's germline CDR1 is KGHSH and CDR2 LQKENI. The CDR3 consists of 17 residues. CDR3 nucleotides: TGTGCCAGCTCCCTGGACTACGACAGGGGGCGCTCCTACGAGCAGTACTTC. Encoded protein: CASSLDYDRGRSYEQYF.

With respect to this clone: Read sequence stops 1 residue before the CDR3 end, and the germline J gene provides the missing end. This chain connects TRBV10-3 to TRBJ1-2; D gene uncertain. Germline assignment: CDR1 ENHRY and CDR2 SYGVKD. The length of the CDR3 is 12 residues. V was cut by 0 bases and J by 7 bases, with 6 bases left in between. CDR3 sequence reads: CAISESGIGYTF. The DNA read from the CDR3 is TGTGCCATCAGTGAGTCGGGTATTGGCTACACC.

This chain joins TRBV7-7 and TRBJ2-5, with D hard to call. Trimming removed 3 bases at V and 2 bases at J, with 13 bases between. CDR3 length: 15 amino acids. Germline V gives CDR1 SSHAT, CDR2 FNYEAQ (reference sequence). CDR3 bases: TGTGCCAGCAGCTTCAGTATCGGAGAGCAAGAGACCCAGTACTTC. Translation: CASSFSIGEQETQYF. The full variable domain, its missing parts supplied by reference TRBV7-7 and TRBJ2-5, is GAGVSQSPRYKVTKRGQDVTLRCDPISSHATLYWYQQALGQGPEFLTYFNYEAQPDKSGLPSDRFSAERPEGSISTLTIQRTEQRDSAMYRCASSFSIGEQETQYFGPGTRLLVL.

This chain joins TRBV5-1 and TRBJ2-1, with 7 bases lining up with TRBD2. J was trimmed by 5 bases and V by 5 bases; bases with no gene match: 10. The germline CDR1 and CDR2 sequences are SGHRS and YFSETQ. The CDR3 extends over 15 amino acids. In DNA, the CDR3 is TGCGCCAGCAGATTACTAGCGCTGGTCCACAATGAGCAGTTCTTC. It is translated as CASRLLALVHNEQFF. The variable domain in full, completed from reference TRBV5-1 and TRBJ2-1, reads KAGVTQTPRYLIKTRGQQVTLSCSPISGHRSVSWYQQTPGQGLQFLFEYFSETQRNKGNFPGRFSGRQFSNSRSEMNVSTLELGDSALYLCASRLLALVHNEQFFGPGTRLTVL.

The chain has TRBV2 and TRBJ1-5; 8 nucleotides match TRBD1. Germline lookup yields CDR1 SNHLY and CDR2 FYNNEI. Trimming removed 7 bases from V and 7 bases from J; junction bases left unmatched: 3. The length of the CDR3 is 12 residues. The CDR3 reads CASTGGRQPQHF. In DNA form, the CDR3 reads TGTGCCAGCACAGGGGGCCGACAGCCCCAGCATTTT.

This chain uses TRBV28 with TRBJ2-2; 7 bases align to TRBD2. In germline, CDR1 is MDHEN, CDR2 SYDVKM. With 5 bases clipped from V and 9 bases from J, the junction kept 15 bases outside the gene matches. There are 16 residues in the CDR3. CDR3 bases: TGTGCCAGCAGTCCTCACGGACTAGGTTCTATGCGGGAGCTGTTTTTT. It is translated as CASSPHGLGSMRELFF.

The rearrangement uses TRBV29-1 and TRBJ2-3; D remains ambiguous. V gave up 1 base and J gave up 6 bases, with 11 bases separating them. The CDR3 covers 13 residues. Germline V gene lookup returns CDR1 SQVTM and CDR2 ANQGSEA. For the CDR3, the DNA is TGCAGCGTTGAAGGCGCCGCCGTCGATACGCAGTATTTT. Residues: CSVEGAAVDTQYF.

This sequence joins TRBV18 and TRBJ1-4; D not certain. With 1 base removed from V and 1 base from J, the gap between germline ends came to 4 bases. Germline loops: CDR1 KGHSH, CDR2 LQKENI. CDR3 size: 14 residues. DNA of the CDR3: TGTGCCAGCTCACCACTGGGAACTAATGAAAAACTGTTTTTT. It specifies CASSPLGTNEKLFF.

The chain uses TRBV27 and TRBJ1-5; no reliable D call. Germline CDR1 is MNHEY and CDR2 is SMNVEV (reference sequence). The V end was cut by 2 bases, the J end by 0 bases, with 5 bases between. The CDR3 is 14 residues long. Here the CDR3 DNA reads TGTGCCAGCAGTTTAAGGGATAGCAATCAGCCCCAGCATTTT. Its translation is CASSLRDSNQPQHF.

The chain combines TRBV18 with TRBJ2-7, with 9 bases that match TRBD1. Germline V lookup: CDR1 KGHSH, CDR2 LQKENI. This CDR3 is 15 amino acids long. The V and J ends lost 4 bases and 6 bases, in that order; junction bases with no gene match: 10. The CDR3, as DNA: TGTGCCAGCTCACTTCTTGGGGACAGGGATGGCGAGCAGTACTTC. This gives the protein CASSLLGDRDGEQYF. Using reference TRBV18 and TRBJ2-7 for the parts outside the CDR3, the full variable domain is NAGVMQNPRHLVRRRGQEARLRCSPMKGHSHVYWYRQLPEEGLKFMVYLQKENIIDESGMPKERFSAEFPKEGPSILRIQQVVRGDSAAYFCASSLLGDRDGEQYFGPGTRLTVT.

In DNA form, the CDR3 reads TGTGCCAGCAGCATAGTAACAGGGGCCGCTGGAAACACCATATATTTT. The encoded protein is CASSIVTGAAGNTIYF. The rearrangement links TRBV28 to TRBJ1-3; the match to TRBD1 covers 7 bases. In germline, CDR1 is MDHEN, CDR2 SYDVKM. This CDR3 spans 16 amino acids. V shed 6 bases and J 2 bases; nucleotides not matched to a gene: 10.

The chain carries TRBV5-1 and TRBJ2-5, with unresolved D. Per germline, CDR1 SGHRS and CDR2 YFSETQ. The CDR3 has 14 amino acids. Trimming removed 0 bases at V and 1 base at J, with 7 bases between. The DNA for the CDR3 is TGCGCCAGCAGCTTGGGGTCTAGCCAAGAGACCCAGTACTTC. Translation gives CASSLGSSQETQYF. The complete variable domain, with remaining parts taken from reference TRBV5-1 and TRBJ2-5, reads KAGVTQTPRYLIKTRGQQVTLSCSPISGHRSVSWYQQTPGQGLQFLFEYFSETQRNKGNFPGRFSGRQFSNSRSEMNVSTLELGDSALYLCASSLGSSQETQYFGPGTRLLVL.

The sample holds one count of this clone. This chain uses TRBV28 with TRBJ2-7; 9 nucleotides line up with TRBD2. V lost 6 bases, J lost 3 bases, and 6 bases stayed unmatched. From germline, CDR1 is MDHEN and CDR2 SYDVKM. The CDR3 is 14 amino acids. The DNA of the CDR3 is TGTGCCAGCAGCCAGGGGACTAGCCGCTACGAGCAGTACTTC. Translating gives CASSQGTSRYEQYF.

The chain employs TRBV18 and TRBJ1-5; tentatively, D is TRBD1 (5 bases). In germline, CDR1 is KGHSH, CDR2 LQKENI. Deletions cut 5 bases from V and 1 base from J, with 6 bases between. The CDR3 consists of 13 residues. CDR3 in amino acids: CASSWGSNQPQHF. CDR3 bases: TGTGCCAGCTCATGGGGGAGCAATCAGCCCCAGCATTTT.

The chain links TRBV6-8 to TRBJ2-1, with 8 bases aligning to TRBD1. V shed 0 bases, J shed 3 bases, and the junction held 7 bases outside the gene matches. The CDR3 is made up of 17 amino acids. The germline V gene encodes CDR1 MNHGY and CDR2 SAAAGT. The CDR3 here is CASSYSIGTGVYNEQFF. DNA of the CDR3: TGTGCCAGCAGTTACTCGATTGGGACAGGTGTCTACAATGAGCAGTTCTTC.

The V and J genes are TRBV12-5 and TRBJ1-4; D is perhaps TRBD1 (5 bases). The CDR3 sequence is 16 residues long. Trimming removed 3 bases from V and 0 bases from J, with 11 bases in between. The germline V gene has CDR1 LGHNT and CDR2 FRNRAP. The CDR3 here is CASGFQQGSTNEKLFF. In nucleotides, the CDR3 is TGTGCTAGTGGTTTTCAGCAGGGTTCAACTAATGAAAAACTGTTTTTT.

This clone was recorded a few times. This chain links TRBV19 with TRBJ1-5; weak D call: TRBD1 (5 bases). The CDR3 has 11 amino acids. V was shortened by 3 bases and J by 12 bases, with 9 bases between the two germline ends. Germline V gives CDR1 LNHDA, CDR2 SQIVND (reference sequence). The CDR3 nucleotides are TGTGCCAGTAGTATCGGGGCTTTCCAGCATTTT. It is translated as CASSIGAFQHF.

The V and J genes are TRBV7-7 and TRBJ2-2, with TRBD1 as a possible D gene (6 bases). With the DNA end fitting TRBJ1-3 better, the J assignment may be wrong. Looked up from germline, CDR1 is SSHAT and CDR2 is FNYEAQ (reference sequence). The CDR3 totals 14 residues. The CDR3 loop is CASSRGGVGNTIYF. The CDR3 DNA is TGTGCCAGCAGCAGGGGGGGAGTTGGAAACACCATATATTTT.

The chain couples TRBV7-6 to TRBJ2-1; TRBD2 might be the D (5 bases). This CDR3 has 14 residues. Germline V gene sequence: CDR1 SGHVS, CDR2 FNYEAQ. The ends were cut back, 3 bases at V and 9 bases at J, with 15 bases in the middle. The CDR3 coding sequence is TGTGCCAGCAGCTTGGGCCGGAGGAGGTCTGAGCAGTTCTTC. This gives the protein CASSLGRRRSEQFF.

The V call is TRBV15, the J call TRBJ2-1; 14 nucleotides line up with TRBD2. The germline V gene encodes CDR1 LNHNV and CDR2 YYDKDF (reference sequence). Trimming cost V 4 bases and J 8 bases; bases outside gene matches: 7. This CDR3 contains 16 residues. The CDR3 DNA is TGTGCCACCAGCACTCAGACTAGCGGGAGGGATTATGAGCAGTTCTTC. Its translation is CATSTQTSGRDYEQFF.

The chain links TRBV10-2 to TRBJ2-7; 7 nucleotides line up with TRBD1. Looked up from germline, CDR1 is WSHSY and CDR2 is SAAADI. CDR3 length: 13 residues. The ends lost 7 bases at V and 3 bases at J; junction bases unmatched: 6. CDR3 DNA sequence: TGCGCCAGCACAGGGGACAGATTCTACGAGCAGTACTTC. It encodes CASTGDRFYEQYF.

The rearrangement joins TRBV30 to TRBJ1-2; D not certain. Per germline, CDR1 GTSNPN and CDR2 SVGIG (reference sequence). This CDR3 is built from 12 residues. V was shortened by 1 base and J by 5 bases, with 8 bases between the two germline ends. The CDR3 loop reads CAWSGTSYGYTF. Written as DNA, the CDR3 is TGTGCCTGGAGTGGCACCTCATATGGCTACACCTTC.

This chain's CDR3 is CASSYGLAIEQYF. The CDR3 coding sequence is TGTGCCAGCAGTTACGGACTAGCGATTGAGCAGTACTTC. The chain is built from TRBV28 and TRBJ2-7, with 9 positions matching TRBD2. The CDR3 spans 13 residues. The V segment lost 4 bases and the J segment 7 bases; nucleotides outside the gene matches: 5. The germline gives CDR1 MDHEN, CDR2 SYDVKM.

The chain has TRBV30 and TRBJ1-5; D perhaps matches TRBD1 (5 bases). The CDR3 is 12 residues long. Germline CDR1 reads GTSNPN; CDR2 reads SVGIG (reference sequence). V was trimmed by 1 base and J by 11 bases, leaving 12 bases between them. CDR3 sequence reads: CAWSEGDRAQHF. The CDR3, as DNA: TGTGCCTGGAGTGAAGGGGACCGGGCCCAGCATTTT.

This rearrangement joins TRBV18 to TRBJ2-5, with a weak D call TRBD1 (5 bases). The V end was cut by 3 bases, the J end by 5 bases, with 13 bases between. The CDR3 totals 14 residues. Germline CDR1 reads KGHSH; CDR2 reads LQKENI. The CDR3, as DNA: TGTGCCAGCTCACCTTGGGGCGGTTTGGAGACCCAGTACTTC. Translation gives CASSPWGGLETQYF.

V usage is TRBV14 and J usage is TRBJ1-1; D remains unclear. The CDR3 totals 10 residues. V gave up 0 bases and J gave up 9 bases, with 2 bases separating them. Germline V gene sequence: CDR1 SGHDN, CDR2 FVKESK. The CDR3 region is CASSQEKAFF. DNA of the CDR3: TGTGCCAGCAGCCAAGAAAAAGCTTTCTTT.

The rearrangement links TRBV7-1 to TRBJ1-3, with no clear D. TRBV7-1 is designated an ORF whose function remains uncertain. The CDR3 extends over 13 amino acids. Trimming shortened V by 4 bases and J by 0 bases, and 4 bases separated the two germline ends. For the CDR3, the DNA is TGTGCCAGCAGCTATCTCTCTGGAAACACCATATATTTT. This gives the protein CASSYLSGNTIYF.

V usage is TRBV28 and J usage is TRBJ2-4; TRBD2 matches at 10 bases. With V trimmed by 5 bases and J by 0 bases, 10 bases remained unmatched. This CDR3 is built from 18 residues. Germline lookup yields CDR1 MDHEN and CDR2 SYDVKM. CDR3 in DNA: TGTGCCAGCAGTATTAGCGGGAGGCTTACCTTAGCCAAAAACATTCAGTACTTC. Translating gives CASSISGRLTLAKNIQYF.

The CDR3 DNA is TGCGCCAGCAGCCAAGTAGGGAGTCTCCGAGGCTCTGGAAACACCATATATTTT. Its protein product is CASSQVGSLRGSGNTIYF. V usage is TRBV1 and J usage is TRBJ1-3. TRBV1 is described as a pseudogene. The CDR3 extends over 18 amino acids.